This entry concerns a single TCR beta chain. This sample is part of a study of blood T cell repertoires in COVID-19. Turning to the study itself: Sample material is recorded as cDNA or gDNA derived from T cells, B-cell-depleted T cells, or PBMCs.

The repertoire was sequenced with immunoSEQ multiplex PCR; TCRdb's copy has only in-frame clones and lacks some. This sample has some 230,000 clones, with roughly 81% found just once. CDR3 length: 14 amino acids. CDR1 MNHEY and CDR2 SMNVEV come from the germline V gene (reference sequence). Trimming at V came to 5 bases and at J to 5 bases, leaving 8 bases not matched to a gene. This sequence joins TRBV27 and TRBJ1-1; 7 bases are shared with TRBD1. The sequencing input was peripheral blood. This receptor was taken from a man in his forties or fifties with acute or convalescent COVID-19. CDR3 residues: CASSERGRKTEAFF. The CDR3 coding sequence is TGTGCCAGCAGTGAAAGGGGGCGGAAAACTGAAGCTTTCTTT.